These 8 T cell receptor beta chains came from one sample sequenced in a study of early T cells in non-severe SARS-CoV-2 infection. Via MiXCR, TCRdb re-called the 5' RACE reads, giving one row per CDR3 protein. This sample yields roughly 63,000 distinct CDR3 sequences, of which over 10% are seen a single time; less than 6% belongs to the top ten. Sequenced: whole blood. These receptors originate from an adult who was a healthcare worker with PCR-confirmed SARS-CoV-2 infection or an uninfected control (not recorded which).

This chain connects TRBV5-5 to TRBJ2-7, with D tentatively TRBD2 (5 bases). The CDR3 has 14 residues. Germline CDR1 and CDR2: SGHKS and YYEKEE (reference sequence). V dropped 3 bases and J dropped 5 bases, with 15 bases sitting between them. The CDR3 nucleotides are TGTGCCAGCAGCTCGGACTCGCCTCTAGACGAGCAGTACTTC. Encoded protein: CASSSDSPLDEQYF.

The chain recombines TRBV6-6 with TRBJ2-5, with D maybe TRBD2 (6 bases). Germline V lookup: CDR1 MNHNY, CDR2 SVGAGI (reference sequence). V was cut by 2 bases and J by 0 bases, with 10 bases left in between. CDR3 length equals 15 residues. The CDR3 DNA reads TGTGCCAGCAGTTACGGGGGGAAGTACCAAGAGACCCAGTACTTC. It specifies CASSYGGKYQETQYF.

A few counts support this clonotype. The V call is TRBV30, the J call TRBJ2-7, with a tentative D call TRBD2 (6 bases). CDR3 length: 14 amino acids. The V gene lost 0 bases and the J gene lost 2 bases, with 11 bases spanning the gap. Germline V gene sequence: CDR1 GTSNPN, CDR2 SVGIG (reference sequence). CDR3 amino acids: CAWSVQGGAYEQYF. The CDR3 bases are TGTGCCTGGAGTGTACAAGGAGGGGCCTACGAGCAGTACTTC. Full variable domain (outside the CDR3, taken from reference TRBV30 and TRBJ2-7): SQTIHQWPATLVQPVGSPLSLECTVEGTSNPNLYWYRQAAGRGLQLLFYSVGIGQISSEVPQNLSASRPQDRQFILSSKKLLLSDSGFYLCAWSVQGGAYEQYFGPGTRLTVT.

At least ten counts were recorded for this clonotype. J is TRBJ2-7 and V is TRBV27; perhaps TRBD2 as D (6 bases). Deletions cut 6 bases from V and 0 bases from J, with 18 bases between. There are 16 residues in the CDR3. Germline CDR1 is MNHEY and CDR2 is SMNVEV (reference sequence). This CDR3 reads CASSPIGRGSSYEQYF. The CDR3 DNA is TGTGCCAGCAGCCCAATTGGCCGGGGGAGCTCCTACGAGCAGTACTTC.

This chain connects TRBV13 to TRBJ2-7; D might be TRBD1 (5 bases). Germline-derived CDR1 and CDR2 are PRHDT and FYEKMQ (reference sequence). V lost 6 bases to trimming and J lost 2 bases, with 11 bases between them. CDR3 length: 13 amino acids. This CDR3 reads CASRKDSAYEQYF. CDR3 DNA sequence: TGTGCCAGCAGAAAAGACAGCGCCTACGAGCAGTACTTC.

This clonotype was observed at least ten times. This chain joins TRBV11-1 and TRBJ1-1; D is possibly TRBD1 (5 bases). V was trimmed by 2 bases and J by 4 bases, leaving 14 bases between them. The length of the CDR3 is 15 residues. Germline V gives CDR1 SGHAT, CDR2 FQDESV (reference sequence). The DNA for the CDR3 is TGTGCCAGCAGCTTACGAGCAGGGATCGGCACTGAAGCTTTCTTT. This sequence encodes CASSLRAGIGTEAFF.

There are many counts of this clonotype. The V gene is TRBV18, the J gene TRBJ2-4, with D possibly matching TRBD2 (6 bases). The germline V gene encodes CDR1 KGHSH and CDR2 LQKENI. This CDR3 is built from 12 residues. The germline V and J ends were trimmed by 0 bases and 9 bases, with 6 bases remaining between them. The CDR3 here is CASSPPGGIQYF. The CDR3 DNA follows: TGTGCCAGCTCACCACCGGGGGGCATTCAGTACTTC.

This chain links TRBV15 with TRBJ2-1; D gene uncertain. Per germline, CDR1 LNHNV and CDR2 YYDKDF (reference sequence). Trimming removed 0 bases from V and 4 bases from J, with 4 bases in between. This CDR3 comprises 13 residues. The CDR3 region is CATSRDVYNEQFF. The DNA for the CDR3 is TGTGCCACCAGCAGAGATGTGTACAATGAGCAGTTCTTC.